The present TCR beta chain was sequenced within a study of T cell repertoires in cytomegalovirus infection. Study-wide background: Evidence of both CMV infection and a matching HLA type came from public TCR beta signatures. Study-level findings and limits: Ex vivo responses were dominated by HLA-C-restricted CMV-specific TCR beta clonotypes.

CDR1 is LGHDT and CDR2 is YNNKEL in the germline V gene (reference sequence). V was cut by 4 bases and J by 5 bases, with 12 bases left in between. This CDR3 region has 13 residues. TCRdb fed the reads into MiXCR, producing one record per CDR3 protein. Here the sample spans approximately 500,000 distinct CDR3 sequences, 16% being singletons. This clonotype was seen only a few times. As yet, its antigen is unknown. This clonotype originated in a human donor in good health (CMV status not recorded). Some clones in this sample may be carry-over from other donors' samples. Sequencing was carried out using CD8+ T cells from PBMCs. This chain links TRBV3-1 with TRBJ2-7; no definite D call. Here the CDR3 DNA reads TGTGCCAGCAGCCTGGACCACCAAGACGAGCAGTACTTC. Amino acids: CASSLDHQDEQYF.